This record covers a single T cell receptor (beta chain). Its antigen is unknown. There were likely unrecorded immune exposures, though donors were nominally healthy when sampled. These data originate in a study of cytomegalovirus exposure and HLA in healthy donors. General observations from the study: Cytomegalovirus-associated TCR beta chains were listed, numbering 150 to 200. According to an earlier analysis, most TCR beta V segments yielded productive rearrangements about 87% or about 30% of the time. Immune exposure was documented only through CMV serostatus.

Germline V gene lookup returns CDR1 MGHRA and CDR2 YSYEKL. The CDR3 has 15 amino acids. V trimming: 4 bases; J trimming: 0 bases; junction bases outside the gene matches: 6. The primer mix had 60 Vbeta and 13 Jbeta primers. Profiling relied on immunoSEQ multiplex PCR, and the TCRdb table lists in-frame clones only, not all of them. The data show more than 150,000 clones, roughly 83% seen once. Sample: PBMCs. The V call is TRBV4-1, the J call TRBJ2-7; 7 nucleotides line up with TRBD1. This TCR was recovered from a boy aged 5-17 years in good health and CMV-seronegative. The CDR3 is CASSRDRASSYEQYF. The CDR3 region has the DNA TGCGCCAGCAGCCGCGACAGGGCGAGCTCCTACGAGCAGTACTTC.